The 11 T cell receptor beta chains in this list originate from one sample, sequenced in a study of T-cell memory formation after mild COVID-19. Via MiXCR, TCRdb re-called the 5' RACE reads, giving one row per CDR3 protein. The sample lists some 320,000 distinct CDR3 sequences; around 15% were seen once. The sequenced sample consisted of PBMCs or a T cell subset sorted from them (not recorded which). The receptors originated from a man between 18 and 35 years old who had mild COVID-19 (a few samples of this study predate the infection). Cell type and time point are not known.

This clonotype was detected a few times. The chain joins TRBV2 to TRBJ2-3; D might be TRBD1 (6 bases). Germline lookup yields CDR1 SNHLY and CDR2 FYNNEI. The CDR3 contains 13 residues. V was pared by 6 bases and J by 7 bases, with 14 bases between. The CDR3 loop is CASRTPRGHTQYF. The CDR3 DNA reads TGTGCCAGCAGGACTCCCAGGGGCCATACGCAGTATTTT.

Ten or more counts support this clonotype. The CDR3 region is CASSLASLAVAAGELFF. The CDR3, as DNA: TGTGCCAGCAGTTTAGCGTCACTAGCGGTCGCCGCCGGGGAGCTGTTTTTT. This rearrangement joins TRBV12-3 or TRBV12-4 to TRBJ2-2; 8 bases are a match to TRBD2. J lost 6 bases, V lost 0 bases, and 9 bases had no gene match. The CDR3 covers 17 residues.

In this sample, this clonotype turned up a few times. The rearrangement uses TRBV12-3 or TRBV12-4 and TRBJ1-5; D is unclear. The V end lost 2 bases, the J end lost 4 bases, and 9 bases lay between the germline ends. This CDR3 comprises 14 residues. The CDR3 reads CASSLKGWNQPQHF. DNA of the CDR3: TGTGCCAGCAGTTTAAAGGGATGGAATCAGCCCCAGCATTTT.

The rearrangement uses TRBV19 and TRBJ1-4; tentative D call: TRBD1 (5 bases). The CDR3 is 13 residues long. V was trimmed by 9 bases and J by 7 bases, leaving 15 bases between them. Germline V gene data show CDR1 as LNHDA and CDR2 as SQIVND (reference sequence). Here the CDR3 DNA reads TGTGCCAGCACATCAGGGTTTTTTGAAAAACTGTTTTTT. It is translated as CASTSGFFEKLFF.

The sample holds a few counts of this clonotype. This CDR3 reads CASSLGARASGYTF. The DNA for the CDR3 is TGTGCCAGCAGCTTAGGGGCCAGAGCTTCGGGCTACACCTTC. This chain connects TRBV7-6 to TRBJ1-2; D remains ambiguous. The V gene lost 1 base and the J gene lost 8 bases, with 14 bases spanning the gap. The CDR3 loop spans 14 amino acids. The germline CDR1 and CDR2 sequences are SGHVS and FNYEAQ.

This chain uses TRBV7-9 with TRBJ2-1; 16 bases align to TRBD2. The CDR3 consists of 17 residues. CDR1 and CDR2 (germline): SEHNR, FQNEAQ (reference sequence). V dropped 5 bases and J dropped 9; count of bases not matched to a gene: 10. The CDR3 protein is CASSPRGLAGGSGEQFF. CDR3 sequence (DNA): TGTGCCAGCAGCCCCCGGGGACTAGCGGGGGGGTCCGGTGAGCAGTTCTTC. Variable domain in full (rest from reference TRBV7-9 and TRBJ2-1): DTGVSQNPRHKITKRGQNVTFRCDPISEHNRLYWYRQTLGQGPEFLTYFQNEAQLEKSRLLSDRFSAERPKGSFSTLEIQRTEQGDSAMYLCASSPRGLAGGSGEQFFGPGTRLTVL.

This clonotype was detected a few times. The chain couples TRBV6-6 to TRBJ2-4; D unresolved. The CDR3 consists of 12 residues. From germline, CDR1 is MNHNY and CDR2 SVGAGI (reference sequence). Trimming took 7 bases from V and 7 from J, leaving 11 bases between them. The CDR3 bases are TGTGCCAGCACCAAAGTACAGAACATTCAGTACTTC. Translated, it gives CASTKVQNIQYF.

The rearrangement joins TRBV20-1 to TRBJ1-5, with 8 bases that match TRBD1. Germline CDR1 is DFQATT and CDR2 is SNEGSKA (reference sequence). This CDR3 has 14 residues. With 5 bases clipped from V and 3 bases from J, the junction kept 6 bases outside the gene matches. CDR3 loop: CSAPPGQANQPQHF. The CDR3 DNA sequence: TGCAGTGCTCCGCCGGGACAGGCCAATCAGCCCCAGCATTTT.

CDR3 in amino acids: CASSQNLRDGGNTIYF. The CDR3 nucleotides read TGTGCCAGCAGCCAAAACCTACGGGACGGTGGAAACACCATATATTTT. The chain recombines TRBV4-2 with TRBJ1-3, with D possibly matching TRBD1 (5 bases). Germline loops: CDR1 LGHNA, CDR2 YNFKEQ. CDR3 size: 16 residues. V lost 2 bases and J 3 bases, leaving 14 bases between the germline ends.

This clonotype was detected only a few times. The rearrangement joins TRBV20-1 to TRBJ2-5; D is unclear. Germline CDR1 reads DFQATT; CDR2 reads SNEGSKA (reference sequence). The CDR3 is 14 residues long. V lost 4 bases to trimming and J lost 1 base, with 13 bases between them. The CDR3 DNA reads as TGCAGTGCTATCTCTTCGGGCTCCCAAGAGACCCAGTACTTC. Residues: CSAISSGSQETQYF.

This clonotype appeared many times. CDR3 nucleotide sequence: TGTGCCACGCAACAAAGACTAGCGGGGGCGCCAGGCCAAGAGACCCAGTACTTC. Translated: CATQQRLAGAPGQETQYF. The chain recombines TRBV18 with TRBJ2-5; 12 nucleotides line up with TRBD2. Per the germline V gene, CDR1 is KGHSH and CDR2 is LQKENI. With V trimmed by 10 bases and J by 1 base, 16 bases remained unmatched. This CDR3 is built from 18 residues.